The 10 T cell receptor beta chains below all came from one sample that was sequenced in a study of T cell changes during pregnancy in multiple sclerosis. Libraries were prepared by immunoSEQ multiplex PCR; TCRdb keeps only in-frame clonotypes and omits some of them. Altogether roughly 31,000 clones are present, roughly 91% being singletons, with the ten largest covering around 8.3%. The sequencing used CD8+ T cells from peripheral blood mononuclear cells, collected before pregnancy. Receptor source: a female donor with multiple sclerosis, enrolled in a pregnancy study.

The chain has TRBV10-3 and TRBJ2-3; D is uncertain. This CDR3 contains 17 residues. The germline gives CDR1 ENHRY, CDR2 SYGVKD. V shed 5 bases and J shed 0 bases, with 18 bases lying between them. The CDR3 region has the DNA TGTGCCATCAGTATGGATTCCGAGGCCCCTAGCACAGATACGCAGTATTTT. It specifies CAISMDSEAPSTDTQYF.

This sequence joins TRBV7-6 and TRBJ2-7; D is ambiguous. Looked up from germline, CDR1 is SGHVS and CDR2 is FNYEAQ. This CDR3 contains 14 residues. The ends were cut back, 5 bases at V and 4 bases at J, with 15 bases in the middle. Here the CDR3 DNA reads TGTGCCAGCAGCCCGGAGCCTACCGTTTACGAGCAGTACTTC. Amino acid sequence: CASSPEPTVYEQYF.

The genes are TRBV11-2 and TRBJ2-7, with 7 bases identical to TRBD1. Germline V gene data show CDR1 as SGHAT and CDR2 as FQNNGV. The CDR3 spans 17 residues. After removal of 4 bases from V and 0 bases from J, the junction contained 12 bases not matched to a gene. The CDR3, as DNA: TGTGCCAGCAGCTCCTTTCTAGGGACAGATAGCTCCTACGAGCAGTACTTC. It translates to CASSSFLGTDSSYEQYF.

This rearrangement joins TRBV19 to TRBJ1-1; 8 nucleotides align to TRBD1. Germline CDR1 LNHDA, CDR2 SQIVND (reference sequence). The V and J ends lost 5 bases and 4 bases, in that order; junction bases with no gene match: 9. The CDR3 length is 15 residues. CDR3 in amino acids: CASSPRQGLGTEAFF. The CDR3 DNA sequence: TGTGCCAGTAGTCCCCGACAGGGGCTGGGCACTGAAGCTTTCTTT. The entire variable domain, with the rest obtained from reference TRBV19 and TRBJ1-1, is as follows: DGGITQSPKYLFRKEGQNVTLSCEQNLNHDAMYWYRQDPGQGLRLIYYSQIVNDFQKGDIAEGYSVSREKKESFPLTVTSAQKNPTAFYLCASSPRQGLGTEAFFGQGTRLTVV.

This sequence joins TRBV4-1 and TRBJ2-7; the match to TRBD1 covers 8 bases. J lost 12 bases, V lost 4 bases, and 11 bases had no gene match. The CDR3 length is 13 residues. The germline V gene encodes CDR1 MGHRA and CDR2 YSYEKL. In DNA, the CDR3 is TGCGCCAGCAGCCCCACACTTAGACAGGGGACGTACTTC. This gives the protein CASSPTLRQGTYF.

The gene calls are TRBV28 and TRBJ2-5; 7 nucleotides agree with TRBD2. V lost 4 bases to trimming and J lost 4 bases; unmatched junction nucleotides: 9. This CDR3 is built from 15 residues. CDR1 is MDHEN and CDR2 is SYDVKM in the germline V gene. The CDR3 spells CASSWQAGIGETQYF. CDR3 coding DNA: TGTGCCAGCAGTTGGCAAGCGGGGATAGGAGAGACCCAGTACTTC.

The chain recombines TRBV27 with TRBJ1-4, with 9 positions matching TRBD1. V shed 7 bases, J shed 5 bases, and the junction held 5 bases outside the gene matches. The CDR3 totals 14 residues. The germline CDR1 and CDR2 sequences are MNHEY and SMNVEV (reference sequence). CDR3 nucleotides: TGTGCCAGCAAATGGACAGGGGCGAATGAAAAACTGTTTTTT. Protein sequence: CASKWTGANEKLFF.

The rearrangement joins TRBV10-3 to TRBJ1-1; D gene unclear. The CDR3 totals 15 residues. V was trimmed by 0 bases and J by 7 bases, leaving 15 bases between them. CDR1 and CDR2 (germline): ENHRY, SYGVKD. CDR3 sequence reads: CAISESIVVRYEAFF. The CDR3 region has the DNA TGTGCCATCAGTGAGTCGATAGTAGTCAGGTATGAAGCTTTCTTT.

This clone was detected only once. The chain recombines TRBV6-4 with TRBJ2-3; the match to TRBD2 covers 12 bases. The junction had 5 bases not matched to a gene; V was cut back by 6 bases and J by 4 bases. The CDR3 is made up of 15 amino acids. Germline lookup yields CDR1 MRHNA and CDR2 SNTAGT. This CDR3 reads CASSRASGGADTQYF. CDR3 sequence (DNA): TGTGCCAGCAGCAGAGCTAGCGGGGGGGCAGATACGCAGTATTTT.

The V and J genes are TRBV28 and TRBJ2-5; 9 bases are a match to TRBD2. The CDR3 is made up of 18 amino acids. V was pared by 6 bases and J by 4 bases, with 18 bases of the junction left unmatched. The germline V gene has CDR1 MDHEN and CDR2 SYDVKM. CDR3 sequence (DNA): TGTGCCAGCAGCTCCAACATGGCGGGAGGGCTAGGAGGAGAGACCCAGTACTTC. As protein: CASSSNMAGGLGGETQYF.